This record covers a single TCR beta chain. Profiling relied on immunoSEQ multiplex PCR, and the TCRdb table lists in-frame clones only, not all of them. The profile covers 100,000 to 110,000 clones, with about 90% appearing a single time and 15% to 20% taken by the ten largest. These data are taken from a study of control samples from healthy donors and cancer patients. V lost 7 bases and J lost 0; bases outside the gene matches: 16. Germline V CDR1 and CDR2: SGHDT, YYEEEE. CDR3 length equals 18 residues. Sequenced sample: blood. The chain uses TRBV5-6 and TRBJ2-3; 8 bases line up with TRBD2. This TCR came from a woman aged 45-60 years in good health. The CDR3 bases are TGTGCCAGCTGCGCCCCTCGGACGGGAGGGACTAGCACAGATACGCAGTATTTT. As protein: CASCAPRTGGTSTDTQYF. Filled out from reference TRBV5-6 and TRBJ2-3, the complete variable domain reads DAGVTQSPTHLIKTRGQQVTLRCSPKSGHDTVSWYQQALGQGPQFIFQYYEEEERQRGNFPDRFSGHQFPNYSSELNVNALLLGDSALYLCASCAPRTGGTSTDTQYFGPGTRLTVL.